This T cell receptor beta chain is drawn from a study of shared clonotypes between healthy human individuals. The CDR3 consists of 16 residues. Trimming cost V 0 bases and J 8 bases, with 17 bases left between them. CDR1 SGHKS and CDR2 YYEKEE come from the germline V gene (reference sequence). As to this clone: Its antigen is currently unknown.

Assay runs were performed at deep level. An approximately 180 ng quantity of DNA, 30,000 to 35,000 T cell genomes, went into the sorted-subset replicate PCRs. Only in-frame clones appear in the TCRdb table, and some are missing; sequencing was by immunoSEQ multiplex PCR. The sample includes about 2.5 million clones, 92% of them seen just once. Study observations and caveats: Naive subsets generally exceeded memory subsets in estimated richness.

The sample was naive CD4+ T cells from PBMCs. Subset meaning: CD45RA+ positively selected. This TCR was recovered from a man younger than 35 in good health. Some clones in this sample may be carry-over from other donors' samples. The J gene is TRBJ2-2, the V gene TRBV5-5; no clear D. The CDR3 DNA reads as TGTGCCAGCAGCTTGGGAGCAGTATTAACACCGGGGGAGCTGTTTTTT. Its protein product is CASSLGAVLTPGELFF.